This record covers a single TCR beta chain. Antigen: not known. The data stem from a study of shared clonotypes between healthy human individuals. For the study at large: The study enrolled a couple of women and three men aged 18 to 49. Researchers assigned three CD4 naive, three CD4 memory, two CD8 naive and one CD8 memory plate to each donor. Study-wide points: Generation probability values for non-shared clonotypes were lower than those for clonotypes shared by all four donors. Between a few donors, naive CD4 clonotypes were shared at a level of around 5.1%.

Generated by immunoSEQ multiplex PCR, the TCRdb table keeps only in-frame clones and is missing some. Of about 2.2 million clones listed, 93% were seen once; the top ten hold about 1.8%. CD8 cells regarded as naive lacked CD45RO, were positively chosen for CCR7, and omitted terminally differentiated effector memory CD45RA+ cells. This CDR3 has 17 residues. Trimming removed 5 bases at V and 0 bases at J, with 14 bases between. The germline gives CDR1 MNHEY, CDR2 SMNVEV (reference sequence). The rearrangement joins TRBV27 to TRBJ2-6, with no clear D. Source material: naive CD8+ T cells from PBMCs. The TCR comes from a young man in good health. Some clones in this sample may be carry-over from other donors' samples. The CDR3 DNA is TGTGCCAGCAGTCCTCCCCCCCAGCTCTCTGGGGCCAACGTCCTGACTTTC. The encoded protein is CASSPPPQLSGANVLTF.